This T cell receptor beta chain derives from a study of response to subunit inactivated influenza vaccine. Points on this clonotype: The antigen is not known.

TCRdb independently ran MiXCR on the RT-PCR reads; one entry per CDR3 protein. This sample has roughly 500,000 distinct CDR3 sequences, with more than 15% found just once. Regarding the study as a whole: The authors suggested that few new T cells are recruited per seasonal influenza vaccination.

The CDR3 is 14 residues long. Per the germline V gene, CDR1 is MDHEN and CDR2 is SYDVKM. The ends were cut back, 3 bases at V and 3 bases at J, with 11 bases in the middle. The specimen comprised CD4+ T cells sorted from PBMCs, sampled less than 30 months after vaccination. The chain joins TRBV28 to TRBJ2-5; D call uncertain. The sequence came from a man aged 45-69 years who received an inactivated influenza vaccine. For the CDR3, the DNA is TGTGCCAGCAGTTTGGTTGGAGTCGAAGAGACCCAGTACTTC. This gives the protein CASSLVGVEETQYF.